This is a list of T cell receptor beta chains from one sample in a study of blood T cell repertoires in COVID-19. Data came from immunoSEQ multiplex PCR; TCRdb stores just in-frame clones and leaves some out. The sample shows tens of thousands of clones, around 90% of them seen only once. Sequencing was carried out using peripheral blood. Every receptor here comes from a human donor in a cohort sampled during active COVID-19. CDR3s include the opening cysteine and the closing phenylalanine or tryptophan. Fields, in order: clone size, V gene, D gene, J gene, CDR3 DNA, CDR3 protein. The D gene is left open where the match is weak. Clone size, where shown, is once, few, many, or a class for clones that have expanded.

clone_size: NA; v_call: TRBV7-9; d_call: TRBD1; j_call: TRBJ1-2; cdr3_nt: TGTGCCAGCAGCTTAGGACAGGGATATGGCTACACCTTC; cdr3_aa: CASSLGQGYGYTF
clone_size: NA; v_call: TRBV7-3; d_call: NA; j_call: TRBJ1-4; cdr3_nt: TGTGCCAGCAGCCGGGACTGGGTTGCAACTAATGAAAAACTGTTTTTT; cdr3_aa: CASSRDWVATNEKLFF
clone_size: NA; v_call: TRBV7-6; d_call: NA; j_call: TRBJ2-2; cdr3_nt: TGTGCCAGCAGCTTAGGGGCTTTGGGGCCCGGGACCGGGGAGCTGTTTTTT; cdr3_aa: CASSLGALGPGTGELFF
clone_size: NA; v_call: TRBV6-4; d_call: NA; j_call: TRBJ1-6; cdr3_nt: TGTGCCAGCAGTGACTCGGCGGGAGAGAATTCACCCCTCCACTTT; cdr3_aa: CASSDSAGENSPLHF
clone_size: NA; v_call: TRBV24-1; d_call: TRBD1; j_call: TRBJ2-3; cdr3_nt: TGTGCCACCAGTGAGGCAGGGGGCTTAGATACGCAGTATTTT; cdr3_aa: CATSEAGGLDTQYF
clone_size: NA; v_call: TRBV5-1; d_call: NA; j_call: TRBJ1-2; cdr3_nt: TGCGCCAGCAGCTGGGACAAATCCTATGGCTACACCTTC; cdr3_aa: CASSWDKSYGYTF
clone_size: once; v_call: TRBV9; d_call: TRBD2; j_call: TRBJ2-5; cdr3_nt: TGTGCCAGCAGCGTAGTGGGACTAGCGGGTTTACAAGAGACCCAGTACTTC; cdr3_aa: CASSVVGLAGLQETQYF
clone_size: NA; v_call: TRBV10-1; d_call: NA; j_call: TRBJ1-6; cdr3_nt: TGCGCCAGCAGTGAGGACAATCAATTT; cdr3_aa: CASSEDNQF
clone_size: NA; v_call: TRBV3-1/TRBV3-2; d_call: NA; j_call: TRBJ2-7; cdr3_nt: TGTGCCAGCAGCCAAGACCCGCACAGGGTCGCCTACGAGCAGTACTTC; cdr3_aa: CASSQDPHRVAYEQYF
clone_size: NA; v_call: TRBV9; d_call: TRBD1; j_call: TRBJ1-6; cdr3_nt: TGTGCCAGCAGCCTACAGGGGAGCTCCTATAATTCACCCCTCCACTTT; cdr3_aa: CASSLQGSSYNSPLHF
clone_size: NA; v_call: TRBV7-2; d_call: TRBD2; j_call: TRBJ2-7; cdr3_nt: TGTGCCAGCAGCTTTGGGGGGGGAAGCGAGCAGTACTTC; cdr3_aa: CASSFGGGSEQYF
clone_size: NA; v_call: TRBV5-4; d_call: NA; j_call: TRBJ2-3; cdr3_nt: TGTGCCAGCAGCTCCGGGGTCACAGATACGCAGTATTTT; cdr3_aa: CASSSGVTDTQYF
clone_size: NA; v_call: TRBV18; d_call: TRBD1; j_call: TRBJ1-4; cdr3_nt: TGTGCCAGCTCATTATCGACAGGGTGGGATGAAAAACTGTTTTTT; cdr3_aa: CASSLSTGWDEKLFF
clone_size: NA; v_call: TRBV5-1; d_call: NA; j_call: TRBJ1-2; cdr3_nt: TGCGCCAGCAGCTTGGACCAGGGTTATGGCTACACCTTC; cdr3_aa: CASSLDQGYGYTF
clone_size: once; v_call: TRBV9; d_call: NA; j_call: TRBJ2-2; cdr3_nt: TGTGCCAGCAGCGTAGTAAACGGGGAGCTGTTTTTT; cdr3_aa: CASSVVNGELFF
clone_size: NA; v_call: TRBV5-1; d_call: NA; j_call: TRBJ1-5; cdr3_nt: TGCGCCAGCAGCTTGTCCGGGAATCAGCCCCAGCATTTT; cdr3_aa: CASSLSGNQPQHF
clone_size: NA; v_call: TRBV4-1; d_call: NA; j_call: TRBJ1-1; cdr3_nt: TGCGCCAGCAGCCAAGTTTTCCGGTTGAAAGACATGAACACTGAAGCTTTCTTT; cdr3_aa: CASSQVFRLKDMNTEAFF
clone_size: NA; v_call: TRBV24-1; d_call: NA; j_call: TRBJ2-5; cdr3_nt: TGTGCCACCAGTGATCCACGGTCCCCGCAAGAGACCCAGTACTTC; cdr3_aa: CATSDPRSPQETQYF
clone_size: NA; v_call: TRBV7-9; d_call: NA; j_call: TRBJ2-7; cdr3_nt: TGTGCCAGCAGCCCTCGAAACTCAGGAAACTACGAGCAGTACTTC; cdr3_aa: CASSPRNSGNYEQYF
clone_size: NA; v_call: TRBV18; d_call: NA; j_call: TRBJ2-3; cdr3_nt: TGTGCCAGCTCACCGGTACAGGGCCGCACAGATACGCAGTATTTT; cdr3_aa: CASSPVQGRTDTQYF
clone_size: NA; v_call: TRBV30; d_call: TRBD2; j_call: TRBJ2-7; cdr3_nt: TGTGCCTGGCGCCCCGTGGGGCAGACTAGCAGCCTCGCGCAGTACTTC; cdr3_aa: CAWRPVGQTSSLAQYF
clone_size: NA; v_call: TRBV30; d_call: NA; j_call: TRBJ2-5; cdr3_nt: TGTGCCTGGAGTCCTACGCTCGAGGGTGGGACCCAGTACTTC; cdr3_aa: CAWSPTLEGGTQYF
clone_size: NA; v_call: TRBV6-1; d_call: NA; j_call: TRBJ2-7; cdr3_nt: TGTGCCAGCAGTGAATTGGAGGGTACCTACGAGCAGTACTTC; cdr3_aa: CASSELEGTYEQYF
clone_size: NA; v_call: TRBV2; d_call: NA; j_call: TRBJ1-6; cdr3_nt: TGTGCCAGCAGTTGGACCGGGAGAAGCTCCTATAATTCACCCCTCCACTTT; cdr3_aa: CASSWTGRSSYNSPLHF
clone_size: NA; v_call: TRBV6-2/TRBV6-3; d_call: TRBD2; j_call: TRBJ2-3; cdr3_nt: TGTGCCAGCAGTTTCGGGTCCGGGACTAGCGGATCAGATACGCAGTATTTT; cdr3_aa: CASSFGSGTSGSDTQYF
clone_size: NA; v_call: TRBV4-2; d_call: TRBD2; j_call: TRBJ2-3; cdr3_nt: TGTGCCAGCAGCCAAGGACTAGCGGGCACAGATACGCAGTATTTT; cdr3_aa: CASSQGLAGTDTQYF
clone_size: NA; v_call: TRBV27; d_call: TRBD2; j_call: TRBJ2-7; cdr3_nt: TGTGCCAGCGGCCCCGTAGCGGGCTTCTCCTACGAGCAGTACTTC; cdr3_aa: CASGPVAGFSYEQYF
clone_size: NA; v_call: TRBV4-3; d_call: NA; j_call: TRBJ1-1; cdr3_nt: TGCGCCAGCAGCCAGGGACATACCATGAACACTGAAGCTTTCTTT; cdr3_aa: CASSQGHTMNTEAFF
clone_size: once; v_call: TRBV5-4; d_call: TRBD1; j_call: TRBJ1-2; cdr3_nt: TGTGCCAGCAGCAATCAGGGGGTCCCTGGCTACACCTTC; cdr3_aa: CASSNQGVPGYTF
clone_size: NA; v_call: TRBV5-1; d_call: TRBD2; j_call: TRBJ2-3; cdr3_nt: TGCGCCAGCACCGGCGGGAGCGGCCCAGATACGCAGTATTTT; cdr3_aa: CASTGGSGPDTQYF
clone_size: few; v_call: TRBV4-2; d_call: TRBD1; j_call: TRBJ1-2; cdr3_nt: TGTGCCAGCAGCCAAGTCAGAGGCGGGACAGGTCTTGTCTATGGCTACACCTTC; cdr3_aa: CASSQVRGGTGLVYGYTF
clone_size: NA; v_call: TRBV14; d_call: TRBD2; j_call: TRBJ2-7; cdr3_nt: TGTGCCAGCAGCCAAATGAGGCTAGCGGGAGTATACGAGCAGTACTTC; cdr3_aa: CASSQMRLAGVYEQYF
clone_size: NA; v_call: TRBV15; d_call: NA; j_call: TRBJ2-2; cdr3_nt: TGTGCCACCAGCAGAGCCGGGAGCACCGGGGAGCTGTTTTTT; cdr3_aa: CATSRAGSTGELFF
clone_size: NA; v_call: TRBV18; d_call: TRBD2; j_call: TRBJ2-3; cdr3_nt: TGTGCCAGCTCGCCGCTAGCGCGGGAGCCAGATACGCAGTATTTT; cdr3_aa: CASSPLAREPDTQYF
clone_size: NA; v_call: TRBV10-3; d_call: NA; j_call: TRBJ1-5; cdr3_nt: TGTGCCATCAGTGGGGAGGAGGGGAGGGAGTACAATCAGCCCCAGCATTTT; cdr3_aa: CAISGEEGREYNQPQHF
clone_size: NA; v_call: TRBV27; d_call: TRBD1; j_call: TRBJ2-3; cdr3_nt: TGTGCCAGCAGCCTCACAGGGGCCACAGATACGCAGTATTTT; cdr3_aa: CASSLTGATDTQYF